This TCR beta chain was retrieved from a study of spatial heterogeneity in lung cancer. Across the study: Among detected sequences, beta-chain ones consistently exceeded alpha-chain ones in number. As counted in raw reads, each unique TCR and UMI combination appeared more than ten times on average.

Via MiXCR, TCRdb re-called the 5' RACE reads, giving one row per CDR3 protein. The sample consists of about 52,000 distinct CDR3 sequences, roughly 7% of them appearing once. Per germline, CDR1 SGDLS and CDR2 YYNGEE. This CDR3 has 15 residues. Trimming cost V 4 bases and J 6 bases, with 19 bases left between them. Study observations and caveats: Expanded tumor TCRs that were ubiquitous appeared in blood more at resection than follow-up.

Many counts were recorded for this clonotype. Its specificity is not known. Time point described: blood at routine non-recurrence follow-up after resection. Whole RNA, isolated from tumor, nontumor lung or frozen PBMC, was sequenced without prior sorting. This TCR was sampled from a female donor with early-stage non-small cell lung cancer. The starting material was PBMCs, obtained at follow-up. The chain carries TRBV9 and TRBJ2-5, with D possibly being TRBD1 (6 bases). The CDR3, as DNA: TGTGCCAGCAGCCCTTCTGCAGGGGCCGCACAGACCCAGTACTTC. Translating gives CASSPSAGAAQTQYF.